These 12 T cell receptor beta chains came from one sample sequenced in a study of T cells in Graves' hyperthyroidism and ophthalmopathy. Template material for amplifying TCR beta CDR3 regions consisted of RNA transcripts. First-round RT-PCR targeting the TCR CDR3 was performed with the HTBI primer set. TCRdb analysed the multiplex PCR reads with MiXCR anew, one entry per CDR3 protein. The sample records fewer than 900,000 distinct CDR3 sequences, roughly 15% being singletons. The specimen sequenced was blood. The receptors were gathered from a man between 18 and 35 years old with Graves' hyperthyroidism.

This clonotype was recorded a few times. The rearrangement joins TRBV5-4 to TRBJ2-3; 8 nucleotides match TRBD2. Germline CDR1 and CDR2: SGHNT and YYREEE (reference sequence). This CDR3 contains 16 residues. Unmatched junction bases numbered 12, after V lost 3 bases and J lost 6 bases. CDR3: CASSSFTSGQYDTQYF. CDR3 bases: TGTGCCAGCAGCTCGTTTACTAGCGGCCAGTACGATACGCAGTATTTT.

The chain carries TRBV19 and TRBJ1-5; the D gene is possibly TRBD1 (5 bases). Germline loops: CDR1 LNHDA, CDR2 SQIVND (reference sequence). This CDR3 comprises 14 residues. The V gene lost 1 base and the J gene lost 3 bases, with 7 bases spanning the gap. CDR3 sequence reads: CASSIAGNNQPQHF. CDR3 nucleotides: TGTGCCAGTAGTATAGCAGGGAACAATCAGCCCCAGCATTTT.

V is TRBV30 and J is TRBJ2-7; the match to TRBD2 covers 11 bases. Germline assignment: CDR1 GTSNPN and CDR2 SVGIG (reference sequence). The CDR3 consists of 13 residues. The V gene end was trimmed by 8 bases and the J gene end by 3 bases; junction bases not matched to a gene: 6. The CDR3 protein is CARTLAGGYEQYF. In DNA form, the CDR3 reads TGTGCCCGAACGCTAGCGGGAGGCTACGAGCAGTACTTC.

J is TRBJ1-2 and V is TRBV10-3; D not resolved. Germline V CDR1 and CDR2: ENHRY, SYGVKD. The CDR3 runs to 12 residues. Trimming left V 4 bases short and J 4 bases short, with 7 bases between. CDR3 region: CAISVEFYGYTF. For the CDR3, the DNA is TGTGCCATCAGTGTGGAATTCTATGGCTACACCTTC.

In its sample, this clonotype was seen a few times. The CDR3 DNA is TGTGCCAGCAGCGTAGCGGCCGGTCACACTGAAGCTTTCTTT. This codes for CASSVAAGHTEAFF. The gene calls are TRBV9 and TRBJ1-1; no firm D call. This CDR3 comprises 14 residues. The germline gives CDR1 SGDLS, CDR2 YYNGEE. V was trimmed by 0 bases and J by 3 bases, leaving 9 bases between them.

The gene calls are TRBV28 and TRBJ1-1, with D possibly TRBD1 on 5 matching bases. This CDR3 has 14 residues. V lost 5 bases to trimming and J lost 4 bases, with 14 bases between them. Per germline, CDR1 MDHEN and CDR2 SYDVKM. The DNA for the CDR3 is TGTGCCAGCAGTGGGCCCGGGGGTGTCACTGAAGCTTTCTTT. This translates into CASSGPGGVTEAFF.

This clonotype was picked up a small number of times. This may come from a read error, since a much larger clone is one base off. The rearrangement uses TRBV9 and TRBJ2-3; no clear D gene. Germline-derived CDR1 and CDR2 are SGDLS and YYNGEE. Deletions cut 0 bases from V and 0 bases from J, with 5 bases between. The CDR3 has 14 residues. This CDR3 reads CASSVGDSTDTQYF. The DNA of the CDR3 is TGTGCCAGCAGCGTAGGAGACAGCACAGATACGCAGTATTTT.

This chain links TRBV12-3 or TRBV12-4 with TRBJ2-2; 7 nucleotides match TRBD2. V dropped 6 bases and J dropped 5; count of bases not matched to a gene: 9. This CDR3 is built from 15 residues. The CDR3 DNA reads TGTGCCAGCAGCTCCCGCGGGAGTGGAACCGGGGAGCTGTTTTTT. Protein sequence: CASSSRGSGTGELFF.

The chain is built from TRBV19 and TRBJ2-7; D remains unclear. This CDR3 is 14 amino acids long. The germline V gene encodes CDR1 LNHDA and CDR2 SQIVND (reference sequence). The V gene lost 4 bases and the J gene lost 0 bases, with 10 bases spanning the gap. CDR3 coding DNA: TGTGCCAGTAGTAGCGAGACCCGCTCCTACGAGCAGTACTTC. It translates to CASSSETRSYEQYF.

This clonotype was counted ten times or more. This chain links TRBV25-1 with TRBJ2-7; D ambiguous. The CDR3 is made up of 14 amino acids. CDR1 is MGHDK, CDR2 SYGVNS, per germline. Trimming shortened V by 2 bases and J by 7 bases, and 15 bases separated the two germline ends. The CDR3 sequence: CASSEGPMGFEQYF. The CDR3 nucleotides are TGTGCCAGCAGTGAAGGTCCCATGGGTTTTGAGCAGTACTTC.

In this sample, this clonotype turned up many times. The rearrangement links TRBV12-3 or TRBV12-4 to TRBJ2-1; the match to TRBD2 covers 9 bases. This CDR3 spans 14 amino acids. The junction had 8 bases not matched to a gene; V was cut back by 6 bases and J by 8 bases. The CDR3 loop is CASSLSGREHEQFF. The DNA of the CDR3 is TGTGCCAGCAGCCTTAGCGGGAGAGAGCATGAGCAGTTCTTC.

The chain recombines TRBV12-5 with TRBJ1-1, with D possibly being TRBD1 (5 bases). The CDR3 runs to 16 residues. Germline V lookup: CDR1 LGHNT, CDR2 FRNRAP. The V and J ends lost 1 base and 0 bases respectively, with 12 bases between them. The CDR3 sequence: CASGLGRTLMNTEAFF. CDR3 sequence (DNA): TGTGCTAGTGGTTTGGGAAGGACACTCATGAACACTGAAGCTTTCTTT.